The 18 T cell receptor beta chains listed next were all sequenced from one sample in a study of shared clonotypes between healthy human individuals. Naive CD8 cells, CD45RO-negative and positively selected for CCR7, excluded terminally differentiated effector memory CD45RA+ cells. The protocol was immunoSEQ multiplex PCR, while the TCRdb copy is restricted to in-frame clones and leaves out a portion. The repertoire holds about 2.1 million clones, with about 92% as singletons. Sequencing was done on a sample of naive CD8+ T cells from PBMCs. The source of these receptors is a man younger than 35 in good health. Some clones in this sample may be carry-over from other donors' samples.

The chain employs TRBV9 and TRBJ1-1, with TRBD1 as a possible D gene (6 bases). Between the trimmed V and J ends, which lost 0 bases and 6 bases, there was a span of 12 bases. Germline V lookup: CDR1 SGDLS, CDR2 YYNGEE. There are 14 residues in the CDR3. The CDR3 DNA is TGTGCCAGCAGCGTAGTGGACAGCCGATCTGAAGCTTTCTTT. Protein product: CASSVVDSRSEAFF. Full variable domain (missing parts from reference TRBV9 and TRBJ1-1): DSGVTQTPKHLITATGQRVTLRCSPRSGDLSVYWYQQSLDQGLQFLIQYYNGEERAKGNILERFSAQQFPDLHSELNLSSLELGDSALYFCASSVVDSRSEAFFGQGTRLTVV.

The chain employs TRBV27 and TRBJ2-1, with a weak D call TRBD2 (6 bases). Germline CDR1 is MNHEY and CDR2 is SMNVEV (reference sequence). The germline V and J ends were trimmed by 4 bases and 8 bases, with 12 bases remaining between them. The CDR3 is made up of 13 amino acids. The CDR3 region is CASSYGSFYEQFF. CDR3 nucleotides: TGTGCCAGCAGTTACGGGAGCTTTTATGAGCAGTTCTTC.

This chain uses TRBV28 with TRBJ2-3, with 11 positions matching TRBD2. Germline CDR1 and CDR2: MDHEN and SYDVKM. The CDR3 has 17 residues. V was pared by 7 bases and J by 2 bases, with 11 bases of the junction left unmatched. Here the CDR3 reads CASTAPTSGRTTDTQYF. For the CDR3, the DNA is TGTGCCAGCACCGCCCCCACTAGCGGGAGAACCACAGATACGCAGTATTTT.

This sequence joins TRBV9 and TRBJ2-1; no clear D. The CDR3 is made up of 15 amino acids. V was trimmed by 3 bases and J by 7 bases, leaving 17 bases between them. Germline-derived CDR1 and CDR2 are SGDLS and YYNGEE. CDR3 region: CASSESLSPTNEQFF. The CDR3 nucleotides are TGTGCCAGCAGCGAGTCCTTGTCCCCGACGAATGAGCAGTTCTTC.

The chain combines TRBV4-1 with TRBJ2-5; 9 positions match TRBD2. The length of the CDR3 is 20 residues. V shed 4 bases, J shed 3 bases, and the junction held 21 bases outside the gene matches. Germline CDR1 MGHRA, CDR2 YSYEKL. For the CDR3, the DNA is TGCGCCAGCAGCCCCTATTTCGGGGTAGCGGGAGTATATCTGGAAGAGACCCAGTACTTC. It specifies CASSPYFGVAGVYLEETQYF.

The V gene is TRBV7-9, the J gene TRBJ1-5; D gene ambiguous. The V gene's germline CDR1 is SEHNR and CDR2 FQNEAQ (reference sequence). V gave up 1 base and J gave up 6 bases, with 7 bases separating them. CDR3 length: 13 amino acids. The CDR3 DNA reads TGTGCCAGCAGCTTAGATCGGGCTCAGCCCCAGCATTTT. It codes for CASSLDRAQPQHF.

This rearrangement joins TRBV7-2 to TRBJ2-1; perhaps TRBD1 as D (6 bases). This CDR3 is built from 15 residues. The V gene's germline CDR1 is SGHTA and CDR2 FQGNSA. Trimming removed 5 bases at V and 0 bases at J, with 11 bases between. As DNA, the CDR3 is TGTGCCAGCAGCGAGACAGGAAACTCCTACAATGAGCAGTTCTTC. Its translation is CASSETGNSYNEQFF.

V gene TRBV29-1 combines with J gene TRBJ1-2; D gene unclear. Germline-derived CDR1 and CDR2 are SQVTM and ANQGSEA. V lost 1 base to trimming and J lost 0 bases, with 15 bases between them. The CDR3 runs 16 residues. The chain's CDR3 is CSVEGGEVPANYGYTF. The CDR3 nucleotides are TGCAGCGTTGAAGGGGGAGAGGTACCAGCTAACTATGGCTACACCTTC.

The chain joins TRBV2 to TRBJ2-3; 14 bases map to TRBD2. The germline CDR1 and CDR2 sequences are SNHLY and FYNNEI. This CDR3 has 16 residues. V lost 7 bases to trimming and J lost 3 bases; unmatched junction nucleotides: 6. CDR3 protein: CASTPGTSGSTDTQYF. CDR3 DNA sequence: TGTGCCAGCACCCCCGGGACTAGCGGGAGTACAGATACGCAGTATTTT.

A word on this clone: This sample includes further DNA sequences coding for the same CDR3. The gene calls are TRBV7-9 and TRBJ2-1; 8 bases map to TRBD1. Trimming at V came to 5 bases and at J to 1 base, leaving 4 bases not matched to a gene. In germline, CDR1 is SEHNR, CDR2 FQNEAQ (reference sequence). CDR3 length: 15 amino acids. CDR3 sequence (DNA): TGTGCCAGCAGCCCCCGACAGGGGTCCTACAATGAGCAGTTCTTC. This codes for CASSPRQGSYNEQFF.

Concerning this clone itself: The identical CDR3 is also encoded by other nucleotide sequences in the sample. The chain uses TRBV28 and TRBJ2-1, with 7 bases that match TRBD1. V shed 5 bases and J 2 bases; nucleotides not matched to a gene: 0. The CDR3 is 13 residues long. The germline V gene has CDR1 MDHEN and CDR2 SYDVKM. The CDR3 loop reads CASSRGPYNEQFF. CDR3 bases: TGTGCCAGCAGTAGGGGGCCCTACAATGAGCAGTTCTTC.

In the case of this clone: This CDR3 is also generated by other DNA sequences in the sample. This chain connects TRBV4-3 to TRBJ1-2, with D possibly TRBD1 on 5 matching bases. Trimming stripped 3 bases from V and 5 bases from J, with 16 bases between. From germline, CDR1 is LGHNA and CDR2 YSLEER. The CDR3 contains 15 residues. The CDR3, as DNA: TGCGCCAGCAGCCAGGGCACCGGGGGGGGATATGGCTACACCTTC. It translates to CASSQGTGGGYGYTF.

The rearrangement links TRBV30 to TRBJ2-1; no clear D gene. Germline V gene lookup returns CDR1 GTSNPN and CDR2 SVGIG (reference sequence). The CDR3 covers 13 residues. V lost 1 base and J lost 9, with 13 bases in between. CDR3 sequence (DNA): TGTGCCTGGAGTGGTTCTCTAATTCTTGAGCAGTTCTTC. Translated: CAWSGSLILEQFF.

V and J are TRBV27 and TRBJ1-5; D is perhaps TRBD1 (6 bases). Per germline, CDR1 MNHEY and CDR2 SMNVEV (reference sequence). This CDR3 is built from 17 residues. Trimming stripped 6 bases from V and 1 base from J, with 19 bases between. This chain's CDR3 is CASRKHTTGLSNQPQHF. In nucleotides, the CDR3 is TGTGCCAGCAGGAAACACACCACAGGGCTGAGCAATCAGCCCCAGCATTTT.

The rearrangement joins TRBV2 to TRBJ1-5; D gene ambiguous. This CDR3 is built from 14 residues. Trimming removed 4 bases from V and 0 bases from J, with 7 bases in between. The V gene's germline CDR1 is SNHLY and CDR2 FYNNEI. DNA for the CDR3: TGTGCCAGCAGTGGTTGGTATAGCAATCAGCCCCAGCATTTT. Its protein product is CASSGWYSNQPQHF.

The chain combines TRBV29-1 with TRBJ1-5; 9 bases are shared with TRBD1. This CDR3 has 14 amino acids. Trimming took 6 bases from V and 2 from J; bases not matched to a gene: 5. Germline CDR1 reads SQVTM; CDR2 reads ANQGSEA. CDR3 loop: CSVADRGRNQPQHF. For the CDR3, the DNA is TGCAGCGTCGCGGACAGGGGTCGCAATCAGCCCCAGCATTTT.

This clone was observed a few times. Other DNA sequences in this specimen translate into the identical CDR3. The chain is built from TRBV7-9 and TRBJ2-6, with 10 bases lining up with TRBD1. Germline CDR1 is SEHNR and CDR2 is FQNEAQ (reference sequence). This CDR3 is 16 amino acids long. J lost 4 bases, V lost 5 bases, and 5 bases had no gene match. CDR3 nucleotide sequence: TGTGCCAGCAGCCCGGACAGGGGGTCCGGGGCCAACGTCCTGACTTTC. Protein: CASSPDRGSGANVLTF.

The rearrangement uses TRBV4-2 and TRBJ2-7; 8 bases align to TRBD2. Germline assignment: CDR1 LGHNA and CDR2 YNFKEQ. This CDR3 comprises 17 residues. Trimming cost V 3 bases and J 1 base; bases outside gene matches: 11. CDR3 nucleotide sequence: TGTGCCAGCAGCCAGGGCCAACTAGCGGAACAATCCTACGAGCAGTACTTC. Protein product: CASSQGQLAEQSYEQYF.